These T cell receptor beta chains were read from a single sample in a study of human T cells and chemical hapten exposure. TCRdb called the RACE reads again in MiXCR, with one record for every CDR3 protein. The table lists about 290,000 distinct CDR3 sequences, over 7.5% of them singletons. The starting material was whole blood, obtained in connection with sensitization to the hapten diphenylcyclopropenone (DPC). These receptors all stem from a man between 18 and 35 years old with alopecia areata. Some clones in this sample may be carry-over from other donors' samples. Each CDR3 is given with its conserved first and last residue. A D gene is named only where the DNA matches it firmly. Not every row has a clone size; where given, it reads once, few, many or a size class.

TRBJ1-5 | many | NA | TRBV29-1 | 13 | TGCAGCGTTAGGACAGAGGCGAGTCAGCCCCAGCATTTT | CSVRTEASQPQHF
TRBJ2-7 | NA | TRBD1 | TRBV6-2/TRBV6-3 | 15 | TGTGCCAGCTCGACGCCGGACAGGGGGCCCCTCGAGCAGTACTTC | CASSTPDRGPLEQYF
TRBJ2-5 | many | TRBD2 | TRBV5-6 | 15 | TGTGCCAGCAGCTGGGGTAGCGGGCGCCAAGAGACCCAGTACTTC | CASSWGSGRQETQYF
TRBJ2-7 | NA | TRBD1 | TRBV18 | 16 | TGTGCCAGCTCACCCCAGACAGGGTTGAGCTCCTACGAGCAGTACTTC | CASSPQTGLSSYEQYF
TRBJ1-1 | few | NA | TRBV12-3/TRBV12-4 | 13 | TGTGCCAGCAGTAACTTCATGAACACTGAAGCTTTCTTT | CASSNFMNTEAFF
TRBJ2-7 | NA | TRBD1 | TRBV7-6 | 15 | TGTGCCAGCAGCGAACTAACCGGGACAGGGGTCGAGCAGTACTTC | CASSELTGTGVEQYF
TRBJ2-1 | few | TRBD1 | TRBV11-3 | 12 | TGTGCCAGCAGCGGGACAGACAATGAGCAGTTCTTC | CASSGTDNEQFF
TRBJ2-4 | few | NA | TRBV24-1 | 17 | TGTGCCACCAGTGGCCGCTCGATACAGGGAGCCAAAAACATTCAGTACTTC | CATSGRSIQGAKNIQYF
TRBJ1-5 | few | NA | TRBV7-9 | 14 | TGTGCCAGCAGCTTTGGACAGCACAATCAGCCCCAGCATTTT | CASSFGQHNQPQHF
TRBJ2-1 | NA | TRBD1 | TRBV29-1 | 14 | TGCAGCGTGGGGGACAGTATCCTATACAATGAGCAGTTCTTC | CSVGDSILYNEQFF
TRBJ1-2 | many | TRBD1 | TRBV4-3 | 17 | TGCGCCAGCAGCCAAATAGGGACAGGGCGAGTGAGCTATGGCTACACCTTC | CASSQIGTGRVSYGYTF
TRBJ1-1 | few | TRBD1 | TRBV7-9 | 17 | TGTGCCAGCAGTTTAGGATCATTCGGGACAGGTCCCACTGAAGCTTTCTTT | CASSLGSFGTGPTEAFF
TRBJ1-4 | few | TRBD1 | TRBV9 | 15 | TGTGCCAGCAGCCCACAACAGGGGGCGGGCGAAAAACTGTTTTTT | CASSPQQGAGEKLFF
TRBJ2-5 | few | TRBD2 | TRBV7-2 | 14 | TGTGCCAGCACCATCGCGGGGGGCCAAGAGACCCAGTACTTC | CASTIAGGQETQYF
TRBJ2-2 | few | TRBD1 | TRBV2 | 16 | TGTGCCAGCAGTGTCCTGGGACAGGGGCACACCGGGGAGCTGTTTTTT | CASSVLGQGHTGELFF
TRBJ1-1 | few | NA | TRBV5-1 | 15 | TGCGCCAGCAGCTTGGCCGCGGGGCTGGATACTGAAGCTTTCTTT | CASSLAAGLDTEAFF
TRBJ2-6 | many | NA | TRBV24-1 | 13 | TGTGCCACTAGCCTCTCTGGGGCCAACGTCCTGACTTTC | CATSLSGANVLTF
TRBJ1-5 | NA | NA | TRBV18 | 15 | TGTGCCAGCTCACCAGAGCTACAGGACAATCAGCCCCAGCATTTT | CASSPELQDNQPQHF
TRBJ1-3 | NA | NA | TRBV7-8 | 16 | TGTGCCAGCAGCCAACGTAGGGGGACCGAGCGAAACACCATATATTTT | CASSQRRGTERNTIYF
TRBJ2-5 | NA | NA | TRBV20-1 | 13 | TGCAGTGCTGCGGTGGGGCGAGGAGAGACCCAGTACTTC | CSAAVGRGETQYF
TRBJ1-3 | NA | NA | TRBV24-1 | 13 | TGTGCCACCAGTACGGGATTCGGAAACACCATATATTTT | CATSTGFGNTIYF
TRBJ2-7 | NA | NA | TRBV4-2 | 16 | TGTGCCAGCAGCCAGGACAGCGGGTACGTTTCGTACGAGCAGTACTTC | CASSQDSGYVSYEQYF
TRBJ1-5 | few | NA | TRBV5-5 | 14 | TGTGCCAGCAGTAACCCAGAAGCGGGGGAGCCCCAGCATTTT | CASSNPEAGEPQHF
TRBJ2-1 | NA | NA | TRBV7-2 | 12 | TGTGCCAGCAGCTTAAGTGGCGGGGAGCAGTTCTTC | CASSLSGGEQFF
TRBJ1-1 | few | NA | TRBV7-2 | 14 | TGTGCCAGCAGCTTAGTCTTCTCGAACACTGAAGCTTTCTTT | CASSLVFSNTEAFF
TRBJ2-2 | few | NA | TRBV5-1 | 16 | TGCGCCAGCAGCTTGGGCCCAGCAGAGAACACCGGGGAGCTGTTTTTT | CASSLGPAENTGELFF
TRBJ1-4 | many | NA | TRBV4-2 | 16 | TGTGCCAGCAGCCATCGTGTGATAGGGCAAAATGAAAAACTGTTTTTT | CASSHRVIGQNEKLFF
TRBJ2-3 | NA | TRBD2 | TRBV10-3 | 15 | TGTGCCATCAGCTCCGGGGGGGACGGCACAGATACGCAGTATTTT | CAISSGGDGTDTQYF
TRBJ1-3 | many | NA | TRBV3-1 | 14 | TGTGCCAGCTGGGGGTCGGGGTCTGGAAACACCATATATTTT | CASWGSGSGNTIYF
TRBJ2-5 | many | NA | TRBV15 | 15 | TGTGCCACCAGCAGAGATCCTACTGTAGGCGAGACCCAGTACTTC | CATSRDPTVGETQYF
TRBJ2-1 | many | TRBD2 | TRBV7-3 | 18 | TGTGCCAGCAGCTTAACTTTGAGCGGGGGCCGCCGTTCCGGTGAGCAGTTCTTC | CASSLTLSGGRRSGEQFF
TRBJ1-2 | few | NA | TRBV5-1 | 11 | TGCGCCAGCAGCCCCCAGTATGGCTACACCTTC | CASSPQYGYTF
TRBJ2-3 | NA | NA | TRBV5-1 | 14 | TGCGCCAGCAGCTGGGCGAGCGCGACAGATACGCAGTATTTT | CASSWASATDTQYF
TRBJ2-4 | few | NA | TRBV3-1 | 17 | TGTGCCAGCAGCCCATCGACCAGGAGGTGGAACGAAAACATTCAGTACTTC | CASSPSTRRWNENIQYF
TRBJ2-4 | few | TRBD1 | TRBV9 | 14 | TGTGCCAGCAGCGGCTCCGGACAGGCCCACATTCAGTACTTC | CASSGSGQAHIQYF
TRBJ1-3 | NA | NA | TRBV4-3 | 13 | TGCGCCAGCAGCCAAGAATTCAGGGGCACCATATATTTT | CASSQEFRGTIYF
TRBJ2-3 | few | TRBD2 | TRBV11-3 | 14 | TGTGCCAGCAGCTCCGGGGGGGAAGCAGATACGCAGTATTTT | CASSSGGEADTQYF
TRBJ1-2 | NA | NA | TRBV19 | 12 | TGTGCCAGTAGTCCCCGACACTATGGCTACACCTTC | CASSPRHYGYTF
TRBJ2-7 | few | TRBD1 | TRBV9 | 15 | TGTGCCAGCAGCCCTAACAGGGGGCGCGCCTACGAGCAGTACTTC | CASSPNRGRAYEQYF
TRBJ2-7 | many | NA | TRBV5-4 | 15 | TGTGCCAGCAGCTTTATAGACCAGGGTAAGGACGAGCAGTACTTC | CASSFIDQGKDEQYF
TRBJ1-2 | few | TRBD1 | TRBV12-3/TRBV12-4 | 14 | TGTGCCAGCAGGGGGACAGGTGGAGACTATGGCTACACCTTC | CASRGTGGDYGYTF
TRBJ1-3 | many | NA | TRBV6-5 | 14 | TGTGCCAGCAGTTACGGGAAAGCTGGAAACACCATATATTTT | CASSYGKAGNTIYF
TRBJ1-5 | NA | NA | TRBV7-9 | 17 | TGTGCCAGCAGCGCCGCCGGGCCCATCCCTGGCAATCAGCCCCAGCATTTT | CASSAAGPIPGNQPQHF